The clone carrying this TCR beta chain showed up just once. Its antigen remains unknown. Sequenced by immunoSEQ multiplex PCR; TCRdb stores in-frame clones only, minus some. Among some 500,000 clones listed, 90% to 97% were seen once. This specimen comes from a study of shared clonotypes between healthy human individuals. Study results and caveats: Larger richness was generally estimated for naive than memory subsets.

Looked up from germline, CDR1 is SGHDN and CDR2 is FVKESK. Between the trimmed V and J ends, which lost 3 bases and 3 bases, there was a span of 6 bases. The length of the CDR3 is 12 residues. The material sequenced was naive CD4+ T cells sorted from blood. Stated subset: CD45RA+ positively selected. This TCR derives from a woman aged 30 to 39 in good health. V gene TRBV14 combines with J gene TRBJ2-7, with D unclear. This chain's CDR3 is CASSHGFYEQYF. The CDR3 DNA sequence: TGTGCCAGCAGCCACGGGTTCTACGAGCAGTACTTC. The full variable domain, its missing parts supplied by reference TRBV14 and TRBJ2-7, is EAGVTQFPSHSVIEKGQTVTLRCDPISGHDNLYWYRRVMGKEIKFLLHFVKESKQDESGMPNNRFLAERTGGTYSTLKVQPAELEDSGVYFCASSHGFYEQYFGPGTRLTVT.